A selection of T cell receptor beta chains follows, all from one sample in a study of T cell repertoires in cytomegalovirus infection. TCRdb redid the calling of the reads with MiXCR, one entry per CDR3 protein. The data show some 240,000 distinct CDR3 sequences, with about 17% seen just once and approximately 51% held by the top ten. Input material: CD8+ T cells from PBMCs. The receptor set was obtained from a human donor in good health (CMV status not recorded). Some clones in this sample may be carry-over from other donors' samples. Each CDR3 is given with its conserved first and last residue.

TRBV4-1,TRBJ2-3,CASSQIGTSDTQYF
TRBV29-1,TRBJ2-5,CSVDWTGETQYF
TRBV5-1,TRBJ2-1,CASSLAPSTVQFF
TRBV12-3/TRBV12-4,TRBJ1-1,CASNWDANTEAFF
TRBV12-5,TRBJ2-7,CASGSQRIEQYF
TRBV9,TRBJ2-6,CASSVDHRALSGANVLTF
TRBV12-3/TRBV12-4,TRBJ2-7,CASTTQGEASYEQYF
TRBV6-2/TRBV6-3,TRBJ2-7,CASSLVRPYEQYF
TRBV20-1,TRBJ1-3,CSAGGAREAGNTIYF
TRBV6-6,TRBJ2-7,CASSYADRTYEQYF
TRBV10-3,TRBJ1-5,CAISESVSQGQPQHF
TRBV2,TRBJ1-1,CASQSGNTEAFF
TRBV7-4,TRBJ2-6,CASSSWTLDSGANVLTF
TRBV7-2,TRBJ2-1,CASSLRQAAYNEQFF
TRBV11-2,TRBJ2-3,CASSLDWFGSSTDTQYF
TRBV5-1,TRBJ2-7,CASSLETGGPYEQYF
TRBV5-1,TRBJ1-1,CASSPPGDTEAFF
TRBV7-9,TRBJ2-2,CASSPSGGANTGELFF
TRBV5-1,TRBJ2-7,CASSHMEFDEQYF
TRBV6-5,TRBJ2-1,CASSGVAYSSYNEQFF
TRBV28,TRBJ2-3,CASSLGAGPDTQYF
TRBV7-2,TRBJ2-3,CASSSIAGAGGTDTQYF
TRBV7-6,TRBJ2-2,CATQGHTNTGELFF
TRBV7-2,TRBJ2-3,CASSPPNRATDTQFF
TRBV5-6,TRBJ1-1,CASSSEVAGNTEAFF
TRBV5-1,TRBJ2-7,CASSSGDSTYEQYF
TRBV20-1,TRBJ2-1,CSATGTVYNEQFF
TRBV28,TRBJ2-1,CASSLRGFSSYNEQFF
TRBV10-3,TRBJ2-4,CAISEVGENIQYF
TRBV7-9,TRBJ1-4,CASSLSGHSTLEKLFF